This TCR beta chain stems from a study of T cells expressing NK-cell markers. Study-wide background: According to the study, TCR beta repertoires originated from sorted CD3+CD56+NKG2C+, CD3+CD56+NKG2C- and CD3+CD56-NKG2C+ T cells. Broader study findings: About 1.0-8% of CD8+ T cells in about 6 donors belonged to dominant NKG2C+ clonotypes. There were four donors in whom these clonotypes also led the CD3+CD56-NKG2C+ fraction. Whether expanded NKG2C+ T cell clones recognized HCMV stayed uncertain.

Germline assignment: CDR1 LGHNT and CDR2 FRNRAP. CDR3 length: 15 amino acids. TCRdb reworked the 5' RACE reads into one entry per CDR3 protein, no DNA. The sample's table shows roughly 450,000 distinct CDR3 sequences. Worth noting for this clonotype: Antigen unknown.

This sequence joins TRBV12-5 and TRBJ1-1; the TRBD1 assignment by TCRdb is unverifiable without DNA. Sequencing was performed on blood T cells: a sorted CD56 or NKG2C T cell subset, CD4+ or CD8+ T cells, or bulk PBMC T cells (not recorded which). The sequence was obtained from a woman aged 45-60 years in good health. The chain's CDR3 is CASGTGVGWNTEAFF.